This T cell receptor (beta chain) is from a study of shared T cell receptors in the human thymus. Sequencing was performed with immunoSEQ multiplex PCR; in TCRdb, only in-frame clones are kept and a portion is missing. The sample lists 55,000 to 75,000 clones; more than 90% were seen once. The CDR3 runs 15 residues. Germline V gene data show CDR1 as SGDLS and CDR2 as YYNGEE. V was trimmed by 3 bases and J by 3 bases, leaving 15 bases between them. This rearrangement joins TRBV9 to TRBJ2-5; a possible D gene is TRBD1 (5 bases). Sequencing was performed on thymocytes. The receptor was isolated from a human donor. Here the CDR3 reads CASSAWTSPKETQYF. In DNA form, the CDR3 reads TGTGCCAGCAGCGCCTGGACAAGCCCGAAAGAGACCCAGTACTTC. Supplemented by reference TRBV9 and TRBJ2-5, the full variable domain reads DSGVTQTPKHLITATGQRVTLRCSPRSGDLSVYWYQQSLDQGLQFLIQYYNGEERAKGNILERFSAQQFPDLHSELNLSSLELGDSALYFCASSAWTSPKETQYFGPGTRLLVL.